One sample yielded the 25 T cell receptor beta chains listed below, sequenced in a study of blood T cell repertoires in COVID-19. The assay was immunoSEQ multiplex PCR, and TCRdb's table has in-frame clones only and misses some. Among roughly 260,000 clones listed, roughly nine tenths were seen once. Specimen: PBMCs or T cells enriched from blood (not recorded which). The origin of the receptors is a woman aged 18 to 35 who had recovered from COVID-19.

The genes are TRBV19 and TRBJ2-1, with 11 bases matching TRBD2. The CDR3 is 18 residues long. The V and J ends lost 5 bases and 1 base, in that order; junction bases with no gene match: 10. Per the germline V gene, CDR1 is LNHDA and CDR2 is SQIVND (reference sequence). CDR3: CASSGGLAGGISYNEQFF. In DNA, the CDR3 is TGTGCCAGTAGTGGCGGGCTAGCGGGAGGAATTTCCTACAATGAGCAGTTCTTC. The full variable domain, with the rest looked up from reference TRBV19 and TRBJ2-1, is DGGITQSPKYLFRKEGQNVTLSCEQNLNHDAMYWYRQDPGQGLRLIYYSQIVNDFQKGDIAEGYSVSREKKESFPLTVTSAQKNPTAFYLCASSGGLAGGISYNEQFFGPGTRLTVL.

The V gene is TRBV29-1, the J gene TRBJ2-1; the D is unclear. This CDR3 spans 15 amino acids. Germline values: CDR1 SQVTM, CDR2 ANQGSEA. V lost 8 bases and J 0 bases, leaving 17 bases between the germline ends. The CDR3 bases are TGCAGCCTACTTGGCGGCACCAGCTCCTACAATGAGCAGTTCTTC. Protein product: CSLLGGTSSYNEQFF.

V gene TRBV3-1 (or the pseudogene TRBV3-2) combines with J gene TRBJ1-2, with D uncertain. Trimming shortened V by 4 bases and J by 0 bases, and 6 bases separated the two germline ends. Germline values: CDR1 LGHDT, CDR2 YNNKEL (reference sequence). The CDR3 has 13 amino acids. The chain's CDR3 is CASSPRSNYGYTF. The CDR3 nucleotides are TGTGCCAGCAGCCCCAGATCTAACTATGGCTACACCTTC.

This rearrangement joins TRBV2 to TRBJ2-1; D is ambiguous. V was trimmed by 9 bases and J by 5 bases, leaving 14 bases between them. The CDR3 covers 13 residues. Germline CDR1 and CDR2: SNHLY and FYNNEI. CDR3 sequence: CARSLEIHNEQFF. DNA for the CDR3: TGTGCCAGAAGTCTGGAGATCCACAATGAGCAGTTCTTC. Based on the CDR3 plus reference TRBV2 and TRBJ2-1, the full variable domain is EPEVTQTPSHQVTQMGQEVILRCVPISNHLYFYWYRQILGQKVEFLVSFYNNEISEKSEIFDDQFSVERPDGSNFTLKIRSTKLEDSAMYFCARSLEIHNEQFFGPGTRLTVL.

This chain joins TRBV7-2 and TRBJ2-2, with a possible D match to TRBD1 (6 bases). Trimming pared 5 bases from V and 2 bases from J, leaving 12 bases between. Germline V CDR1 and CDR2: SGHTA, FQGNSA. This CDR3 is 15 amino acids long. The CDR3 region has the DNA TGTGCCAGCAGCCATCTGGGACAAAACACCGGGGAGCTGTTTTTT. Amino acid sequence: CASSHLGQNTGELFF.

The chain recombines TRBV5-1 with TRBJ2-1; D gene uncertain. V lost 1 base and J lost 5, with 7 bases in between. Germline CDR1 reads SGHRS; CDR2 reads YFSETQ. This CDR3 has 13 amino acids. CDR3 loop: CASSLFADNEQFF. Written as DNA, the CDR3 is TGCGCCAGCAGCTTGTTCGCGGACAATGAGCAGTTCTTC.

The V call is TRBV7-3, the J call TRBJ2-2, with TRBD2 matching 7 bases. After removal of 1 base from V and 8 bases from J, the junction contained 7 bases not matched to a gene. Germline lookup yields CDR1 SGHTA and CDR2 FQGTGA. This CDR3 region has 15 residues. The CDR3 sequence is CASSLKGGRSGELFF. CDR3 DNA sequence: TGTGCCAGCAGCTTAAAGGGCGGGAGAAGTGGGGAGCTGTTTTTT.

V usage is TRBV19 and J usage is TRBJ1-2, with D perhaps TRBD1 (5 bases). The CDR3 contains 13 residues. The germline CDR1 and CDR2 sequences are LNHDA and SQIVND (reference sequence). The ends were cut back, 5 bases at V and 6 bases at J, with 13 bases in the middle. CDR3 bases: TGTGCCAGTAGTCCCCTAGGCAGGGATGGCTACACCTTC. Protein sequence: CASSPLGRDGYTF.

This chain links TRBV7-3 with TRBJ2-3; D ambiguous. Trimming stripped 6 bases from V and 2 bases from J, with 15 bases between. CDR1 and CDR2 (germline): SGHTA, FQGTGA. This CDR3 is built from 15 residues. CDR3 in DNA: TGTGCCAGCAGACTCGACCTGTGGGCCACAGATACGCAGTATTTT. This gives the protein CASRLDLWATDTQYF. Full variable domain (missing parts from reference TRBV7-3 and TRBJ2-3): GAGVSQTPSNKVTEKGKYVELRCDPISGHTALYWYRQSLGQGPEFLIYFQGTGAADDSGLPNDRFFAVRPEGSVSTLKIQRTERGDSAVYLCASRLDLWATDTQYFGPGTRLTVL.

The chain is built from TRBV30 and TRBJ2-3; D perhaps matches TRBD1 (6 bases). The CDR3 consists of 14 residues. Germline lookup yields CDR1 GTSNPN and CDR2 SVGIG (reference sequence). Trimming removed 3 bases from V and 0 bases from J, with 10 bases in between. The CDR3 DNA follows: TGTGCCTGGAGACAGGGATATAGCACAGATACGCAGTATTTT. Its protein product is CAWRQGYSTDTQYF.

This sequence joins TRBV4-2 and TRBJ2-7; D perhaps matches TRBD2 (6 bases). The CDR3 contains 14 residues. V lost 0 bases, J lost 5 bases, and 11 bases lay in between. The germline V gene has CDR1 LGHNA and CDR2 YNFKEQ. As DNA, the CDR3 is TGTGCCAGCAGCCAAGAACTAGCAGGGAACGAGCAGTACTTC. Protein: CASSQELAGNEQYF.

The CDR3 region is CASSLGLPLTYNEQFF. The DNA for the CDR3 is TGCGCCAGCAGCTTGGGACTACCCCTGACCTACAATGAGCAGTTCTTC. The genes are TRBV5-1 and TRBJ2-1; D is perhaps TRBD2 (5 bases). The CDR3 extends over 16 amino acids. Germline V gene data show CDR1 as SGHRS and CDR2 as YFSETQ. The V gene lost 0 bases and the J gene lost 2 bases, with 12 bases spanning the gap.

V and J are TRBV5-1 and TRBJ2-1, with D maybe TRBD2 (5 bases). Trimming left V 3 bases short and J 10 bases short, with 17 bases between. CDR1 and CDR2 from the germline V gene are SGHRS and YFSETQ. The CDR3 totals 14 residues. The CDR3 loop reads CASSSGLPHTEQFF. The CDR3 bases are TGCGCCAGCAGCTCTGGACTGCCCCACACGGAGCAGTTCTTC.

The chain recombines TRBV19 with TRBJ2-3, with TRBD1 as a possible D gene (6 bases). V lost 4 bases and J 0 bases, leaving 17 bases between the germline ends. The CDR3 sequence is 17 residues long. Germline loops: CDR1 LNHDA, CDR2 SQIVND (reference sequence). CDR3 DNA sequence: TGTGCCAGTAGTACAGAGAAGGGACACCCGAGCACAGATACGCAGTATTTT. This gives the protein CASSTEKGHPSTDTQYF. The whole variable domain, filled in from reference TRBV19 and TRBJ2-3, reads DGGITQSPKYLFRKEGQNVTLSCEQNLNHDAMYWYRQDPGQGLRLIYYSQIVNDFQKGDIAEGYSVSREKKESFPLTVTSAQKNPTAFYLCASSTEKGHPSTDTQYFGPGTRLTVL.

The chain is built from TRBV6-6 and TRBJ1-1; D is unresolved. CDR1 MNHNY and CDR2 SVGAGI come from the germline V gene (reference sequence). This CDR3 comprises 14 residues. V was pared by 2 bases and J by 1 base, with 8 bases between. CDR3 DNA: TGTGCCAGCAGTTACCCACAAACGAACACTGAAGCTTTCTTT. Its protein product is CASSYPQTNTEAFF.

The chain's CDR3 is CASSPTGGLETQYF. The CDR3 region has the DNA TGTGCCAGCAGCCCAACGGGGGGTTTGGAGACCCAGTACTTC. This chain connects TRBV5-5 to TRBJ2-5, with TRBD2 identical over 7 bases. CDR1 is SGHKS, CDR2 YYEKEE, per germline (reference sequence). The length of the CDR3 is 14 residues. The trim removed 4 bases at V and 5 bases at J, leaving 8 bases unmatched.

The J gene is TRBJ1-1, the V gene TRBV20-1; D gene ambiguous. The CDR3 covers 14 residues. Germline loops: CDR1 DFQATT, CDR2 SNEGSKA (reference sequence). The germline V and J ends were trimmed by 6 bases and 1 base, with 15 bases remaining between them. DNA of the CDR3: TGCAGTGCCAGTGCCCGAGCAGGGAACACTGAAGCTTTCTTT. This codes for CSASARAGNTEAFF.

The chain links TRBV7-9 to TRBJ1-5; no clear D gene. CDR1 is SEHNR, CDR2 FQNEAQ, per germline (reference sequence). CDR3 size: 12 residues. V lost 1 base to trimming and J lost 6 bases, with 4 bases between them. The CDR3 DNA reads TGTGCCAGCAGCTTAGTCGGTCAGCCCCAGCATTTT. It is translated as CASSLVGQPQHF.

The genes are TRBV7-2 and TRBJ1-3, with D possibly matching TRBD1 (5 bases). This CDR3 comprises 16 residues. In germline, CDR1 is SGHTA, CDR2 FQGNSA. V gave up 5 bases and J gave up 2 bases, with 16 bases separating them. The CDR3 DNA follows: TGTGCCAGCAGCGGACCGGTGGGGCTCACTGGAAACACCATATATTTT. Amino acid sequence: CASSGPVGLTGNTIYF.

This chain uses TRBV6-5 with TRBJ1-6; no reliable D call. Trimming cost V 0 bases and J 8 bases, with 11 bases left between them. The CDR3 runs 15 residues. Germline values: CDR1 MNHEY, CDR2 SVGAGI. CDR3 in amino acids: CASSYSRGTDSPLHF. The CDR3 bases are TGTGCCAGCAGTTACTCACGGGGTACGGATTCACCCCTCCACTTT.

In this sample, this clone turned up once. The V call is TRBV27, the J call TRBJ2-1; 7 positions agree with TRBD1. This CDR3 is built from 13 residues. The germline V gene has CDR1 MNHEY and CDR2 SMNVEV (reference sequence). J was trimmed by 9 bases and V by 6 bases; bases with no gene match: 8. The CDR3 DNA reads TGTGCCAGCAGCGACAGGGACACAAGTGAGCAGTTCTTC. This encodes CASSDRDTSEQFF.

The chain has TRBV27 and TRBJ1-1; a weak D match, TRBD1 (5 bases). The CDR3 extends over 14 amino acids. CDR1 and CDR2 from the germline V gene are MNHEY and SMNVEV (reference sequence). Trimming cost V 3 bases and J 4 bases, with 12 bases left between them. In DNA, the CDR3 is TGTGCCAGCAGTTTCGGGGGTCTGGGCACTGAAGCTTTCTTT. Translation gives CASSFGGLGTEAFF.

The CDR3 nucleotides are TGTGCCAGCAGTTACTCGGGGGCGAACACTGAAGCTTTCTTT. This gives the protein CASSYSGANTEAFF. The gene calls are TRBV6-6 and TRBJ1-1, with a weak D call TRBD1 (6 bases). The CDR3 is 14 amino acids. V dropped 0 bases and J dropped 1 base, with 6 bases sitting between them. Germline lookup yields CDR1 MNHNY and CDR2 SVGAGI (reference sequence).

CDR3: CASSGRGTGSSYEQYF. CDR3 DNA: TGTGCCAGCAGTGGAAGAGGGACAGGAAGCTCCTACGAGCAGTACTTC. This chain uses TRBV6-1 with TRBJ2-7; 8 nucleotides line up with TRBD1. Germline V CDR1 and CDR2: MNHNS, SASEGT. This CDR3 has 16 amino acids. V trimming: 4 bases; J trimming: 0 bases; junction bases outside the gene matches: 8.

V gene TRBV11-1 combines with J gene TRBJ2-3; TRBD1 is a possible D gene (5 bases). Germline CDR1 and CDR2: SGHAT and FQDESV (reference sequence). The germline V and J ends were trimmed by 10 bases and 0 bases, with 11 bases remaining between them. The CDR3 sequence is 13 residues long. The CDR3 DNA reads as TGTGCCACCGACAGTCTTAGCACAGATACGCAGTATTTT. Its protein is CATDSLSTDTQYF.